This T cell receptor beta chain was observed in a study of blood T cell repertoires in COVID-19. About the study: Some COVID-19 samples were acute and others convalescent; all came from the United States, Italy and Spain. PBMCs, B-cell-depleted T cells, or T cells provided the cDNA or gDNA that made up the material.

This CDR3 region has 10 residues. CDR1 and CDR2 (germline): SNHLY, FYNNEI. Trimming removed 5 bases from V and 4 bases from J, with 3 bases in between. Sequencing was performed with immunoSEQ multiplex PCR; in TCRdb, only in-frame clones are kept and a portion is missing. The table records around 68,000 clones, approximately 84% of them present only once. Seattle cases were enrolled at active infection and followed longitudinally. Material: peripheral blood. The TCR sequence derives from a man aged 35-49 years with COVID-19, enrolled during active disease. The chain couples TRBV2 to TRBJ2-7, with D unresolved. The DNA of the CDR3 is TGTGCCAGCAGTCTATACGAGCAGTACTTC. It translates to CASSLYEQYF.